Shown below are 4 T cell receptor beta chains from a single sample sequenced in a study of glioma-infiltrating T cells after dendritic cell vaccination. TCRdb keeps only in-frame clones here, not all; method: immunoSEQ multiplex PCR. The sample has tens of thousands of clones, about 85% seen once; the top ten hold roughly 8.8%. As to time point: after dendritic cell vaccination, including at tumor progression/relapse. This sample comprised blood, obtained after dendritic cell vaccination. Receptors were obtained from a human donor with glioblastoma.

The CDR3 DNA reads as TGTGCCAGCAGCCAAAGGACTAGCGGGGGGGTCCGCAATGAGCAGTTCTTC. This gives the protein CASSQRTSGGVRNEQFF. This chain connects TRBV7-9 to TRBJ2-1, with 15 bases lining up with TRBD2. V shed 5 bases and J 6 bases; nucleotides not matched to a gene: 8. Germline CDR1 and CDR2: SEHNR and FQNEAQ (reference sequence). The CDR3 contains 17 residues.

The sample holds one count of this clone. V is TRBV9 and J is TRBJ2-6; 11 bases map to TRBD2. Germline CDR1 is SGDLS and CDR2 is YYNGEE. CDR3 length: 17 amino acids. Unmatched junction bases numbered 5, after V lost 2 bases and J lost 4 bases. The CDR3 region is CASSVASGGTGANVLTF. CDR3 DNA sequence: TGTGCCAGCAGCGTGGCTAGCGGGGGGACCGGGGCCAACGTCCTGACTTTC.

The V call is TRBV27, the J call TRBJ2-5, with D perhaps matching TRBD2 (6 bases). The length of the CDR3 is 15 residues. V was cut by 0 bases and J by 4 bases, with 12 bases left in between. Germline CDR1 MNHEY, CDR2 SMNVEV (reference sequence). The CDR3 region has the DNA TGTGCCAGCAGTTTATCCCCGGGCGGGGTAGAGACCCAGTACTTC. Amino acid sequence: CASSLSPGGVETQYF.

The chain has TRBV30 and TRBJ1-2, with D unresolved. Germline V CDR1 and CDR2: GTSNPN, SVGIG (reference sequence). The V gene lost 0 bases and the J gene lost 7 bases, with 6 bases spanning the gap. The CDR3 is 11 residues long. The CDR3 protein is CAWSVELGYTF. CDR3 sequence (DNA): TGTGCCTGGAGTGTAGAACTTGGCTACACCTTC. Full variable domain (rest looked up from reference TRBV30 and TRBJ1-2): SQTIHQWPATLVQPVGSPLSLECTVEGTSNPNLYWYRQAAGRGLQLLFYSVGIGQISSEVPQNLSASRPQDRQFILSSKKLLLSDSGFYLCAWSVELGYTFGSGTRLTVV.